This TCR beta chain was documented in a study of CD4 T cells in relation to SARS-CoV-2 and coronaviruses. Study summary: PBMCs were cultured with antigen for roughly 11 days before TCR beta sequencing. Study-level results: Crossreactive clones expanded significantly less to SARS-CoV-2 than monoreactive clones.

The V gene's germline CDR1 is LNHDA and CDR2 SQIVND (reference sequence). The V and J ends lost 0 bases and 0 bases respectively, with 12 bases between them. This CDR3 region has 17 residues. Method: immunoSEQ multiplex PCR; TCRdb's copy keeps in-frame clones and lacks some. Among 30,000 to 45,000 clones listed, 77% were seen once. As to this clone: Its specificity is unknown.

The receptor's source is an adult with COVID-19. The V call is TRBV19, the J call TRBJ2-1; D gene unclear. Sequenced material: memory CD4+ T cells from PBMCs, cultured in vitro. The chain's CDR3 is CASSIDPLGPSYNEQFF. The CDR3 DNA is TGTGCCAGTAGTATAGATCCCTTGGGCCCCTCCTACAATGAGCAGTTCTTC.